This TCR beta chain was profiled in a study of T-cell reconstitution after alpha-beta-depleted transplantation in children. Using unique molecular identifiers, the investigators prepared the TCRbeta library. Using its own MiXCR run on the PCR reads, TCRdb lists one record per CDR3 protein. The sample lists approximately 290,000 distinct CDR3 sequences; roughly 10% were seen once. The CDR3 has 15 amino acids. Looked up from germline, CDR1 is SGDLS and CDR2 is YYNGEE. V gave up 4 bases and J gave up 2 bases, with 14 bases separating them. This clonotype was counted many times. This sequence joins TRBV9 and TRBJ2-3; TRBD1 is a possible D gene (5 bases). This receptor was obtained from a male patient under 10 years old who had a stem cell transplant for chronic granulomatous disease, so the T cells may come from the graft donor. The sample consisted of peripheral blood, taken 180 days after TCRalphabeta/CD19-depleted stem cell transplant. CDR3 amino acids: CASSHRQQPTDTQYF. CDR3 nucleotide sequence: TGTGCCAGCAGCCACAGGCAGCAGCCCACAGATACGCAGTATTTT.